A selection of T cell receptor beta chains follows, all from one sample in a study of cytomegalovirus exposure and HLA in healthy donors. Clones were sequenced by immunoSEQ multiplex PCR, and TCRdb holds only the in-frame ones, with some missing. Among more than 95,000 clones listed, less than 85% were seen once. The sequencing input was PBMCs. The receptors were gathered from a woman under 30 in good health and CMV-seropositive. Both conserved end residues are part of each CDR3. A D gene is named only where the DNA matches it firmly. Clone size appears in some rows only: once, few, many, or a class for an expanded clone.

j_call	v_call	d_call	clone_size	cdr3_nt	cdr3_aa
TRBJ2-1	TRBV29-1	.	once	TGCAGCGTTGTCCGGGATGAGCAGTTCTTC	CSVVRDEQFF
TRBJ1-3	TRBV5-1	TRBD1	.	TGCGCCAGCAGCTTAGGGACAGGGACTTTTGGAAACACCATATATTTT	CASSLGTGTFGNTIYF
TRBJ2-3	TRBV20-1	.	.	TGCAGTGCTAGCCAGTCAGATACGCAGTATTTT	CSASQSDTQYF
TRBJ2-7	TRBV5-1	TRBD1	.	TGCGCCAGCAGCCGGGACAGGGGCGTTGGGGAGCAGTACTTC	CASSRDRGVGEQYF
TRBJ1-4	TRBV11-1	.	.	TGTGCCAGCAGCTTCGATGGCTCTAATGAAAAACTGTTTTTT	CASSFDGSNEKLFF
TRBJ1-1	TRBV6-5	TRBD1	.	TGTGCCAGCAAAGCGACAGGGCGAACTGAAGCTTTCTTT	CASKATGRTEAFF
TRBJ1-5	TRBV19	.	.	TGTGCCAGTAGTAGAGACGGACACGGCCGGCCCCAGCATTTT	CASSRDGHGRPQHF
TRBJ1-5	TRBV2	TRBD1	.	TGTGCCAGCAGACGGGACAGGGGAGTAGATCAGCCCCAGCATTTT	CASRRDRGVDQPQHF
TRBJ2-1	TRBV6-6	TRBD2	.	TGTGCCAGCAGGGAACCAGGCGGGAGCTCCTACAATGAGCAGTTCTTC	CASREPGGSSYNEQFF
TRBJ2-3	TRBV28	TRBD2	.	TGTGCCAGCAGTACACCGACTAGCGGGTTGAGCACAGATACGCAGTATTTT	CASSTPTSGLSTDTQYF
TRBJ1-1	TRBV25-1	.	.	TGTGCCAGCAGTGAATCAGGGAGGGTTTGGAACACTGAAGCTTTCTTT	CASSESGRVWNTEAFF
TRBJ1-5	TRBV29-1	.	.	TGCAGCGTTAGGACAGAAGGACAGCCCCAGCATTTT	CSVRTEGQPQHF
TRBJ2-1	TRBV27	TRBD2	.	TGTGCCAGCAGGGGAAACCTAGCGGGAGCATTCTACAATGAGCAGTTCTTC	CASRGNLAGAFYNEQFF
TRBJ1-1	TRBV28	TRBD1	few	TGTGCCAGCATAAGGCAGGGGGTGGTCGACACTGAAGCTTTCTTT	CASIRQGVVDTEAFF
TRBJ1-1	TRBV9	.	few	TGTGCCAGCAGCGTAGTGAGCAGGGCTACTGAAGCTTTCTTT	CASSVVSRATEAFF
TRBJ2-5	TRBV30	.	.	TGTGCCTGGAGTCCCCAAGGAGGGACTTGGGAGACCCAGTACTTC	CAWSPQGGTWETQYF
TRBJ2-5	TRBV29-1	.	few	TGCAGCGTTGAGGCCCAACTAGGACCTGAGACCCAGTACTTC	CSVEAQLGPETQYF
TRBJ2-1	TRBV7-2	.	.	TGTGCCAGCAGCCGGTTGCTTAATGAGCAGTTCTTC	CASSRLLNEQFF
TRBJ1-2	TRBV2	TRBD1	.	TGTGCCAGCAGCGGAGGGACAGCTAACTATGGCTACACCTTC	CASSGGTANYGYTF
TRBJ1-1	TRBV28	TRBD1	few	TGTGCCAGCAGTTTAATAGGGACAGGGATAGCTGTTGAAGCTTTCTTT	CASSLIGTGIAVEAFF
TRBJ2-7	TRBV6-1	.	.	TGTGCCACTGGTCTGGAATACACAGCCTACGAGCAGTACTTC	CATGLEYTAYEQYF
TRBJ2-1	TRBV2	TRBD2	.	TGTGCCAGCAGTGCGGGACTAGCGGGGAATGAGCAGTTCTTC	CASSAGLAGNEQFF
TRBJ1-1	TRBV6-1	.	few	TGTGCCAGCAGTACAACTGAAGCTTTCTTT	CASSTTEAFF
TRBJ2-5	TRBV29-1	TRBD2	.	TGCAGCGTCCCCCCTCCGGGAGGGCCTGGAGAGACCCAGTACTTC	CSVPPPGGPGETQYF
TRBJ2-1	TRBV7-3	TRBD2	.	TGTGCCAGCAGCTGGGGGACTAGTTCCAATGAGCAGTTCTTC	CASSWGTSSNEQFF
TRBJ2-5	TRBV5-1	.	.	TGCGCCAGCAGCTTGGCAGGGATTGGGGAGACCCAGTACTTC	CASSLAGIGETQYF
TRBJ2-5	TRBV29-1	TRBD1	few	TGCAGCGTGGGGAGACAGGGAAATTTTGGAGAGACCCAGTACTTC	CSVGRQGNFGETQYF
TRBJ2-6	TRBV10-2	TRBD2	.	TGCGCCAGCAGTGAGCCTCAGACTAGCGGGAATGGTGGGGCCAACGTCCTGACTTTC	CASSEPQTSGNGGANVLTF
TRBJ2-2	TRBV10-3	TRBD2	.	TGTGCCACCATCGGCGGGCTAGCGGGAGGGCCGGGGTCCGGGGAGCTGTTTTTT	CATIGGLAGGPGSGELFF
TRBJ1-5	TRBV15	.	.	TGTGCCACCAGCTCGAACCCAGGGGAAGTTGGTCAGCCCCAGCATTTT	CATSSNPGEVGQPQHF
TRBJ2-5	TRBV6-4	TRBD2	.	TGTGCCAGCAGTGACTGGGGACTAGCGGAGCTGCCTGAGAGAACCCAGTACTTC	CASSDWGLAELPERTQYF
TRBJ1-2	TRBV27	.	.	TGTGCCAGCAGGAGAGACAGGAACTATGGCTACACCTTC	CASRRDRNYGYTF
TRBJ2-5	TRBV4-1	.	.	TGCGCCAGCAGCCGGGTCGATGGGCTCCGGGAGACCCAGTACTTC	CASSRVDGLRETQYF
TRBJ2-5	TRBV29-1	.	.	TGCAGCGTTGACCCCCTTTCCTCGGAGACCCAGTACTTC	CSVDPLSSETQYF
TRBJ2-1	TRBV7-9	.	.	TGTGCCAGCAGCCCCCAAGGGACTGCGGGGGAGCAGTTCTTC	CASSPQGTAGEQFF
TRBJ1-1	TRBV30	.	.	TGTGCCTGGAGTGGACAGGTCGGTGCTGAAGCTTTCTTT	CAWSGQVGAEAFF
TRBJ2-5	TRBV4-1	.	many	TGCGCCAGCAGCCAAGATCGGCGGGAACAGCGGGAGACCCAGTACTTC	CASSQDRREQRETQYF
TRBJ1-1	TRBV10-3	TRBD1	.	TGTGCCATCAGCCTGGGGAGACAGGGAAGGAACACTGAAGCTTTCTTT	CAISLGRQGRNTEAFF
TRBJ2-7	TRBV10-2	TRBD2	.	TGCGCCAGCATGGCGGGAGTGAGGTACGAGCAGTACTTC	CASMAGVRYEQYF
TRBJ2-3	TRBV5-1	.	.	TGCGCCAGCAGCCCCCCTCAGGGTCCCACAGATACGCAGTATTTT	CASSPPQGPTDTQYF
TRBJ2-7	TRBV6-5	TRBD2	.	TGTGCCAGCACCCAGAGCGGGGCTCCTTCCTACGAGCAGTACTTC	CASTQSGAPSYEQYF
TRBJ1-4	TRBV28	.	.	TGTGCCAGCAGCCAGACTACAACTAATGAAAAACTGTTTTTT	CASSQTTTNEKLFF
TRBJ1-2	TRBV5-1	.	.	TGCGCCAGCAGCTGGGGAAGCGGGGGAGGCTACACCTTC	CASSWGSGGGYTF
TRBJ1-1	TRBV27	TRBD1	.	TGTGCCAGCAGTTCACCCCTCCGGGACAGGGTTGAAGCTTTCTTT	CASSSPLRDRVEAFF
TRBJ1-1	TRBV4-1	.	.	TGCGCCAGCAGCGGACCGACAGGTAAGAACACTGAAGCTTTCTTT	CASSGPTGKNTEAFF
TRBJ2-2	TRBV21-1	.	.	TGTGCCAGCAGGATAATACGTTATACAGGGGGACGCGCGAACACCGGGGAGCTGTTTTTT	CASRIIRYTGGRANTGELFF
TRBJ2-7	TRBV4-1	.	.	TGCGCCAGCAGCCAAGGTATCTTGCCGGAGGAGCAGTACTTC	CASSQGILPEEQYF
TRBJ1-4	TRBV6-5	TRBD1	.	TGTGCCAGCAGTTACTCAGGGGGCCCTAATGAAAAACTGTTTTTT	CASSYSGGPNEKLFF
TRBJ1-1	TRBV10-3	.	few	TGTGCCATCAGTCCATCCGACAGGAGCACTGAAGCTTTCTTT	CAISPSDRSTEAFF
TRBJ1-2	TRBV2	TRBD1	.	TGTGCCAGCAGTCCAGACAGGGCCGTCTATGGCTACACCTTC	CASSPDRAVYGYTF
TRBJ2-5	TRBV19	.	.	TGTGCCAGTAGTGTGTCACGGGGAGTTGGCCAGTACTTC	CASSVSRGVGQYF
TRBJ2-7	TRBV6-5	TRBD1	.	TGTGCCAGCAATGGACACAGGGGGCGCGAGCAGTACTTC	CASNGHRGREQYF
TRBJ2-7	TRBV30	.	.	TGTGCCTGGAAAGCAGGGGTCCTCTCCTACGAGCAGTACTTC	CAWKAGVLSYEQYF